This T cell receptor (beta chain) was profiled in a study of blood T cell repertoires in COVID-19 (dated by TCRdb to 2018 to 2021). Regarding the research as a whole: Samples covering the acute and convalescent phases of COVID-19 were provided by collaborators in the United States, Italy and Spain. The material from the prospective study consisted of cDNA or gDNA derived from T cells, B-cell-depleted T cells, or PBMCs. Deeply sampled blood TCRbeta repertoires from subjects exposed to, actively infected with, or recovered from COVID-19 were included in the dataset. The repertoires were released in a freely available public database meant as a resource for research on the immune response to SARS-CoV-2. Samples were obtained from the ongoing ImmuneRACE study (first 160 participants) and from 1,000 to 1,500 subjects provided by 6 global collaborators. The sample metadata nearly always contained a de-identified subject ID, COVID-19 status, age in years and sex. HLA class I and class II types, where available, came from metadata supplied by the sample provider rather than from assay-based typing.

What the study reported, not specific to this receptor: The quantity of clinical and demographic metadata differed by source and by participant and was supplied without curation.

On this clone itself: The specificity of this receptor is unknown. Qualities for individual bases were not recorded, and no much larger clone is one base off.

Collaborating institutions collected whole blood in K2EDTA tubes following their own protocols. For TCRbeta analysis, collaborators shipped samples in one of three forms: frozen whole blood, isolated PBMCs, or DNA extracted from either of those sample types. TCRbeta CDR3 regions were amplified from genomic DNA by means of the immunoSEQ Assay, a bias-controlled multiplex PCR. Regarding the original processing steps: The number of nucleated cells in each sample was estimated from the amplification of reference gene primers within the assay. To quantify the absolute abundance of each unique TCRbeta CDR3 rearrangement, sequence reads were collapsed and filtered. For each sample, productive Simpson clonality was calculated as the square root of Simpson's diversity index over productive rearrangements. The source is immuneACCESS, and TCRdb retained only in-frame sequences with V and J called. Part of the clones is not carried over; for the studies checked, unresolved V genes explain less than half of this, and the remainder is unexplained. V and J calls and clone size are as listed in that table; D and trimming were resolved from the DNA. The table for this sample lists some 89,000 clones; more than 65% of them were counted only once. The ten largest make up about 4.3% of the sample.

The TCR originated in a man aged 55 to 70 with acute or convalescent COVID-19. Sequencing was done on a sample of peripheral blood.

The DNA sequence follows: TGTGCCAGCAGCTTAGGGGCCAGGGGCAGGGGGTCTAACTATGGCTACACCTTC. Its translation is CASSLGARGRGSNYGYTF. This chain is built from TRBV7-2 and TRBJ1-2; 7 junctional bases match TRBD1. The junction shows trimming of 1 base on V and 0 bases on J, and the gene matches do not reach 11 bases of it. CDR1 and CDR2 are read off the germline V gene as SGHTA and FQGNSA. The CDR3, from cysteine to phenylalanine, totals 18 residues. The CDR3 DNA has 54 bases and is translated from base 1.